The sequence of this T cell receptor beta chain was determined in a study of blood T cell repertoires in COVID-19. The germline V gene has CDR1 LNHNV and CDR2 YYDKDF (reference sequence). CDR3 length: 14 residues. The J segment lost 4 bases and the V segment lost 10 bases, leaving 7 bases of the junction unmatched. Some clones are missing from TCRdb's copy, which holds only in-frame ones; the method was immunoSEQ multiplex PCR. This sample carries a few hundred thousand clones, roughly 90% of them seen once, and the ten largest clones take approximately 3.8%. This sequence originates from a man aged 55 to 70 who had recovered from COVID-19. This chain connects TRBV15 to TRBJ1-5; TRBD1 matches at 10 bases. The sequenced sample was peripheral blood. The CDR3 DNA follows: TGTGCCATCAAGACAGGGGGCAAGAATCAGCCCCAGCATTTT. The encoded protein is CAIKTGGKNQPQHF. The full variable domain, with the rest looked up from reference TRBV15 and TRBJ1-5, is DAMVIQNPRYQVTQFGKPVTLSCSQTLNHNVMYWYQQKSSQAPKLLFHYYDKDFNNEADTPDNFQSRRPNTSFCFLDIRSPGLGDTAMYLCAIKTGGKNQPQHFGDGTRLSIL.